Listed below are T cell receptor beta chains from one sample, sequenced in a study of T cell responses to AZD1222 COVID-19 vaccine. Libraries were prepared by immunoSEQ multiplex PCR; TCRdb keeps only in-frame clonotypes and omits some of them. In the table there are some 150,000 clones, 85% to 90% of which are singletons. Specimen: peripheral blood, collected 28 days after the second dose of the MenACWY control vaccine. The receptors were sampled from an adult who received the MenACWY meningococcal vaccine as a control. The conserved cysteine and the conserved F or W are not part of the CDR3 here. A D gene is named only where the DNA matches it firmly.

D gene	V gene	J gene	CDR3 protein
TRBD1	TRBV14	TRBJ2-3	ASSATGGRTDTQY
TRBD2	TRBV6-4	TRBJ2-1	ASSLQLAGGNEQF
NA	TRBV3-1/TRBV3-2	TRBJ2-7	ASSHRYYEQY
TRBD1	TRBV27	TRBJ2-2	ASSLGQGTKNTGELF
NA	TRBV18	TRBJ1-5	ASSPSGRDQPQH
TRBD2	TRBV2	TRBJ2-1	ASSDVSREGVEQF
TRBD1	TRBV5-1	TRBJ2-7	ASSQGQGPEQY
NA	TRBV28	TRBJ1-6	ASRTYMSSYNSPLH
NA	TRBV19	TRBJ2-3	ASSLAASTADTQY
TRBD1	TRBV11-2	TRBJ1-1	ASSLLRQGSLRTEAF
NA	TRBV7-9	TRBJ1-2	ASSSRWGGGYT
NA	TRBV19	TRBJ1-5	ASSITSGTADH
NA	TRBV3-1/TRBV3-2	TRBJ1-4	ASSQEGVEKLF
NA	TRBV7-9	TRBJ1-1	ASSLGTRAF
NA	TRBV7-6	TRBJ1-4	ASSSSEGRPATNEKLF
NA	TRBV27	TRBJ1-4	ASSRPPTGDPFNEKLF
NA	TRBV6-2/TRBV6-3	TRBJ2-2	ASSYPWGRGTGELF
NA	TRBV7-9	TRBJ1-2	ASSSTGTGLSYT
NA	TRBV12-3/TRBV12-4	TRBJ1-2	ASSSLVQDGYT
TRBD2	TRBV7-2	TRBJ2-1	ASSRTSGRIDEQF
TRBD2	TRBV28	TRBJ2-7	ASSFPLSTSGLYEQY
TRBD1	TRBV4-1	TRBJ2-7	ASSQAEGQGSYEQY
TRBD1	TRBV19	TRBJ2-3	ASSTGQVADTQY
NA	TRBV11-2	TRBJ1-5	ASSLEFRQPQH
NA	TRBV6-5	TRBJ1-1	ATVNFGGNTEAF
NA	TRBV12-3/TRBV12-4	TRBJ1-5	ASSLGLNQPQH
NA	TRBV6-2/TRBV6-3	TRBJ1-5	ASSLLGPSFRPQH
NA	TRBV28	TRBJ1-1	ASSAPGTNTEAF
TRBD2	TRBV5-1	TRBJ2-7	ASTPRGGSSYEQY
NA	TRBV11-2	TRBJ2-5	ASSDSLGPPQETQY
TRBD1	TRBV5-1	TRBJ1-2	ASRKTGRGYT
TRBD1	TRBV7-9	TRBJ1-2	ASSLGQGPIYGYT
NA	TRBV6-5	TRBJ2-7	ASSYAGRGEQY
NA	TRBV20-1	TRBJ2-2	SARGTGELF
NA	TRBV7-2	TRBJ1-2	ASSFTDGYT
NA	TRBV24-1	TRBJ1-5	ATSDSLQPQH
NA	TRBV6-5	TRBJ1-6	ASSYDAPANSPLH
TRBD1	TRBV7-2	TRBJ2-6	ASSSGGSGANVLT